The 30 T cell receptor beta chains reported below all come from one sample, sequenced in a study of PD-1 blockade in classical Hodgkin lymphoma. Produced via immunoSEQ multiplex PCR; TCRdb's table is partial and in-frame only. Of fewer than 30,000 clones in the sample, roughly 78% were seen once. Every patient had relapsed following autologous stem cell transplantation, and cohorts differed in brentuximab vedotin exposure. The material sequenced was peripheral blood mononuclear cells (PBMCs), taken before the second cycle of nivolumab. The origin of the receptors is a human donor with classical Hodgkin lymphoma.

This chain links TRBV13 with TRBJ2-4; 11 bases match TRBD2. The germline CDR1 and CDR2 sequences are PRHDT and FYEKMQ (reference sequence). The CDR3 sequence is 15 residues long. V lost 1 base to trimming and J lost 7 bases; unmatched junction nucleotides: 3. CDR3 in amino acids: CASSLVAGGPNIQYF. Here the CDR3 DNA reads TGTGCCAGCAGCTTAGTAGCGGGGGGGCCGAACATTCAGTACTTC.

In this sample, this clone turned up a few times. This chain connects TRBV9 to TRBJ2-3, with 11 bases aligning to TRBD2. CDR1 and CDR2 from the germline V gene are SGDLS and YYNGEE. J was trimmed by 7 bases and V by 1 base; bases with no gene match: 8. The CDR3 has 16 amino acids. This chain's CDR3 is CASSVRDSGGANTQYF. The CDR3 nucleotides are TGTGCCAGCAGCGTACGGGATAGCGGGGGGGCCAATACGCAGTATTTT.

This clone was recorded once. The gene calls are TRBV5-4 and TRBJ2-1; 9 nucleotides match TRBD2. Trimming removed 7 bases from V and 0 bases from J; junction bases left unmatched: 5. Germline loops: CDR1 SGHNT, CDR2 YYREEE (reference sequence). This CDR3 contains 15 residues. The CDR3 DNA is TGTGCCAGCGGAGCGGGGGGACGCTCCTACAATGAGCAGTTCTTC. This codes for CASGAGGRSYNEQFF.

V is TRBV10-1 and J is TRBJ1-1; D call uncertain. With 5 bases removed from V and 0 bases from J, the gap between germline ends came to 1 base. This CDR3 contains 11 residues. Germline CDR1 is WNHNN and CDR2 is SYGVQD (reference sequence). The CDR3, as DNA: TGCGCCAGCAGTTTGAACACTGAAGCTTTCTTT. Translation gives CASSLNTEAFF.

This clone came up once. This sequence joins TRBV9 and TRBJ2-1, with 8 bases aligning to TRBD2. V gave up 3 bases and J gave up 1 base; unmatched junction bases: 3. Germline assignment: CDR1 SGDLS and CDR2 YYNGEE. CDR3 length equals 15 residues. This chain's CDR3 is CASSAGGESYNEQFF. The CDR3 DNA reads TGTGCCAGCAGCGCCGGGGGGGAGTCCTACAATGAGCAGTTCTTC.

The sample holds one count of this clone. The chain combines TRBV4-1 with TRBJ1-6, with D unresolved. Trimming took 8 bases from V and 7 from J, leaving 15 bases between them. Germline CDR1 MGHRA, CDR2 YSYEKL. This CDR3 has 14 amino acids. The CDR3 DNA reads TGCGCCAGCTCCCCCACGATGCTCAATTCACCCCTCCACTTT. Its translation: CASSPTMLNSPLHF.

The J gene is TRBJ2-1, the V gene TRBV7-7; unclear D gene. Trimming shortened V by 1 base and J by 10 bases, and 11 bases separated the two germline ends. Germline V gene sequence: CDR1 SSHAT, CDR2 FNYEAQ (reference sequence). The CDR3 totals 13 residues. CDR3 sequence (DNA): TGTGCCAGCAGCTTAGTTCGGGTAACGGAGCAGTTCTTC. As protein: CASSLVRVTEQFF.

The chain combines TRBV9 with TRBJ2-3, with TRBD1 matching over 7 bases. Germline CDR1 SGDLS, CDR2 YYNGEE. The CDR3 contains 16 residues. The trim removed 0 bases at V and 1 base at J, leaving 5 bases unmatched. CDR3 nucleotide sequence: TGTGCCAGCAGCGTAGCAGGGGGTGGGGGCACAGATACGCAGTATTTT. Its translation is CASSVAGGGGTDTQYF.

V and J are TRBV4-1 and TRBJ2-1, with D uncertain. With 0 bases removed from V and 8 bases from J, the gap between germline ends came to 17 bases. Germline V lookup: CDR1 MGHRA, CDR2 YSYEKL. The CDR3 totals 16 residues. CDR3 amino acids: CASSQEGIPKSDEQFF. The CDR3, as DNA: TGCGCCAGCAGCCAAGAAGGGATACCGAAAAGCGATGAGCAGTTCTTC.

The chain is built from TRBV6-4 and TRBJ2-2; maybe TRBD1 (6 bases). Germline CDR1 is MRHNA and CDR2 is SNTAGT. The CDR3 contains 14 residues. V lost 0 bases and J lost 6, with 8 bases in between. The CDR3 nucleotides are TGTGCCAGCAGTGACTCACAGGGCCCCGGGGAGCTGTTTTTT. Its translation is CASSDSQGPGELFF.

This chain connects TRBV6-6 to TRBJ2-3; D gene ambiguous. The germline CDR1 and CDR2 sequences are MNHNY and SVGAGI (reference sequence). The V end was cut by 0 bases, the J end by 0 bases, with 1 base between. This CDR3 has 13 amino acids. The CDR3 protein is CASSYSSTDTQYF. Written as DNA, the CDR3 is TGTGCCAGCAGTTACTCTAGCACAGATACGCAGTATTTT.

J is TRBJ2-1 and V is TRBV5-1; no reliable D call. In germline, CDR1 is SGHRS, CDR2 YFSETQ. Between the trimmed V and J ends, which lost 2 bases and 6 bases, there was a span of 3 bases. This CDR3 comprises 11 residues. CDR3 sequence reads: CASSFANEQFF. In nucleotides, the CDR3 is TGCGCCAGCAGCTTCGCCAATGAGCAGTTCTTC. The full variable domain, completed using reference TRBV5-1 and TRBJ2-1, is KAGVTQTPRYLIKTRGQQVTLSCSPISGHRSVSWYQQTPGQGLQFLFEYFSETQRNKGNFPGRFSGRQFSNSRSEMNVSTLELGDSALYLCASSFANEQFFGPGTRLTVL.

This clone was counted between two and nine times. The chain employs TRBV7-3 and TRBJ1-2, with D maybe TRBD1 (5 bases). Trimming cost V 3 bases and J 6 bases, with 14 bases left between them. Germline CDR1 SGHTA, CDR2 FQGTGA. The CDR3 has 14 amino acids. CDR3 region: CASSLNGGIDGYTF. The CDR3, as DNA: TGTGCCAGCAGCTTGAACGGGGGGATAGATGGCTACACCTTC.

The V gene is TRBV5-5, the J gene TRBJ1-1, with TRBD1 matching 9 bases. This CDR3 region has 16 residues. Trimming at V came to 2 bases and at J to 3 bases, leaving 8 bases not matched to a gene. The germline gives CDR1 SGHKS, CDR2 YYEKEE (reference sequence). The CDR3 DNA reads TGTGCCAGCAGCTTCGGGACAGGGTGGGCTCACACTGAAGCTTTCTTT. Amino acid sequence: CASSFGTGWAHTEAFF.

The chain uses TRBV7-9 and TRBJ2-7; possibly TRBD2 for D (5 bases). CDR1 is SEHNR, CDR2 FQNEAQ, per germline (reference sequence). Trimming stripped 5 bases from V and 4 bases from J, with 15 bases between. This CDR3 has 14 amino acids. CDR3 nucleotides: TGTGCCAGCAGCAGGACTCCATTCTTTTACGAGCAGTACTTC. It codes for CASSRTPFFYEQYF. Combining the CDR3 with reference TRBV7-9 and TRBJ2-7 gives the whole variable domain DTGVSQNPRHKITKRGQNVTFRCDPISEHNRLYWYRQTLGQGPEFLTYFQNEAQLEKSRLLSDRFSAERPKGSFSTLEIQRTEQGDSAMYLCASSRTPFFYEQYFGPGTRLTVT.

This clone was seen a handful of times. The rearrangement uses TRBV29-1 and TRBJ1-2; tentative D call: TRBD1 (5 bases). Germline V gives CDR1 SQVTM, CDR2 ANQGSEA. V was shortened by 3 bases and J by 8 bases, with 10 bases between the two germline ends. The CDR3 spans 11 residues. The CDR3 is CSVETDPGYTF. The CDR3 DNA sequence: TGCAGCGTTGAGACAGATCCCGGCTACACCTTC. The full variable domain, rest sourced from reference TRBV29-1 and TRBJ1-2, is SAVISQKPSRDICQRGTSLTIQCQVDSQVTMMFWYRQQPGQSLTLIATANQGSEATYESGFVIDKFPISRPNLTFSTLTVSNMSPEDSSIYLCSVETDPGYTFGSGTRLTVV.

A note on this clone: Likely a read error: the CDR3 ends without its conserved phenylalanine or tryptophan. It is unclear where the CDR3 begins or ends on the DNA, so no DNA is shown, and the CDR3 is as TCRdb lists it. This rearrangement joins TRBV15 to TRBJ1-2. The CDR3 totals 11 residues, both ends included. Germline assignment: CDR1 LNHNV and CDR2 YYDKDF (reference sequence). The CDR3 region is CATSRVGDQLI.

This clone was counted once. This chain joins TRBV5-6 and TRBJ2-3; 7 nucleotides line up with TRBD2. CDR1 is SGHDT, CDR2 YYEEEE, per germline. The CDR3 extends over 17 amino acids. V lost 0 bases, J lost 2 bases, and 9 bases stayed unmatched. The CDR3, as DNA: TGTGCCAGCAGCTTGGCTATGATTAGCGGGTACACAGATACGCAGTATTTT. This translates into CASSLAMISGYTDTQYF.

J is TRBJ2-4 and V is TRBV5-1; 11 nucleotides line up with TRBD1. This CDR3 has 14 amino acids. V lost 2 bases and J lost 8; bases outside the gene matches: 3. The germline CDR1 and CDR2 sequences are SGHRS and YFSETQ. This CDR3 is CASSFGQGADIQYF. The CDR3, as DNA: TGCGCCAGCAGCTTTGGACAGGGGGCAGACATTCAGTACTTC.

This clone was observed once. DNA for the CDR3: TGTGCCTGGAGCTGGGACACCTATGGCTACACCTTC. This gives the protein CAWSWDTYGYTF. The gene calls are TRBV30 and TRBJ1-2; D might be TRBD1 (6 bases). CDR3 length equals 12 residues. V was clipped by 3 bases and J by 4 bases, with 9 bases between them. CDR1 and CDR2 (germline): GTSNPN, SVGIG (reference sequence).

The count of this clone is one. CDR3 coding DNA: TGCGCCAGCAGCCAAGATCCGGGATCGGGGAACACTGAAGCTTTCTTT. Translation gives CASSQDPGSGNTEAFF. The chain combines TRBV4-3 with TRBJ1-1; D is ambiguous. CDR1 LGHNA and CDR2 YSLEER come from the germline V gene. Trimming shortened V by 0 bases and J by 1 base, and 12 bases separated the two germline ends. The CDR3 runs 16 residues.

V gene TRBV4-2 combines with J gene TRBJ2-5; 8 nucleotides line up with TRBD2. The CDR3 has 16 residues. From germline, CDR1 is LGHNA and CDR2 YNFKEQ. The V gene end was trimmed by 0 bases and the J gene end by 1 base; junction bases not matched to a gene: 4. The CDR3 sequence: CASSQEIGGVQETQYF. The CDR3, as DNA: TGTGCCAGCAGCCAAGAAATCGGGGGGGTCCAAGAGACCCAGTACTTC.

This rearrangement joins TRBV2 to TRBJ2-7; D uncertain. Trimming removed 4 bases at V and 4 bases at J, with 14 bases between. Germline V gene data show CDR1 as SNHLY and CDR2 as FYNNEI. This CDR3 has 14 amino acids. In nucleotides, the CDR3 is TGTGCCAGCAGTGGGACCCCGAATCCTTACGAGCAGTACTTC. Protein product: CASSGTPNPYEQYF.

The V and J genes are TRBV10-1 and TRBJ2-3; D gene uncertain. The CDR3 has 11 amino acids. The germline V and J ends were trimmed by 2 bases and 5 bases, with 2 bases remaining between them. CDR1 is WNHNN and CDR2 is SYGVQD in the germline V gene (reference sequence). DNA for the CDR3: TGCGCCAGCAGTGAGGAAGATACGCAGTATTTT. Its protein product is CASSEEDTQYF.

V and J are TRBV10-2 and TRBJ2-7; 10 bases align to TRBD1. V lost 0 bases and J lost 5; bases outside the gene matches: 4. This CDR3 is 15 amino acids long. Germline V gene lookup returns CDR1 WSHSY and CDR2 SAAADI. In DNA form, the CDR3 reads TGCGCCAGCAGTGAGTCAGAGACAGGGGGCCACGAGCAGTACTTC. Amino acid sequence: CASSESETGGHEQYF.

The genes are TRBV28 and TRBJ2-7; weak D call: TRBD1 (6 bases). This CDR3 has 15 amino acids. Germline V CDR1 and CDR2: MDHEN, SYDVKM. V was pared by 7 bases and J by 1 base, with 17 bases between. The chain's CDR3 is CASTGWGTMSYEQYF. Written as DNA, the CDR3 is TGTGCCAGCACCGGGTGGGGGACAATGTCCTACGAGCAGTACTTC.

The V gene is TRBV5-8, the J gene TRBJ2-7; D is ambiguous. The CDR3 consists of 14 residues. V was trimmed by 3 bases and J by 0 bases, leaving 10 bases between them. CDR1 SGHTS and CDR2 YDEGEE come from the germline V gene. The DNA of the CDR3 is TGTGCCAGCAGCTGGGCCGCCTACTCCTACGAGCAGTACTTC. Its translation is CASSWAAYSYEQYF.

The rearrangement links TRBV7-8 to TRBJ2-5; no clear D gene. The V end lost 5 bases, the J end lost 4 bases, and 2 bases lay between the germline ends. Per germline, CDR1 SGHVS and CDR2 FQNEAQ. The CDR3 consists of 10 residues. This CDR3 is CASSLETQYF. CDR3 DNA: TGTGCCAGCAGCCTAGAGACCCAGTACTTC.

The gene calls are TRBV6-5 and TRBJ1-1, with D tentatively TRBD1 (5 bases). The germline V and J ends were trimmed by 0 bases and 5 bases, with 10 bases remaining between them. The CDR3 extends over 14 amino acids. Looked up from germline, CDR1 is MNHEY and CDR2 is SVGAGI. The CDR3 sequence is CASSYSQGLTEAFF. The CDR3 DNA follows: TGTGCCAGCAGTTACTCCCAGGGCCTTACTGAAGCTTTCTTT.

The CDR3 bases are TGCGCCAGCAGCCAAGTTTTAGCCAGGGGAAGCAATCAGCCCCAGCATTTT. It translates to CASSQVLARGSNQPQHF. The rearrangement joins TRBV4-1 to TRBJ1-5; D perhaps matches TRBD1 (6 bases). This CDR3 has 17 amino acids. CDR1 MGHRA and CDR2 YSYEKL come from the germline V gene. Trimming cost V 1 base and J 1 base, with 14 bases left between them.